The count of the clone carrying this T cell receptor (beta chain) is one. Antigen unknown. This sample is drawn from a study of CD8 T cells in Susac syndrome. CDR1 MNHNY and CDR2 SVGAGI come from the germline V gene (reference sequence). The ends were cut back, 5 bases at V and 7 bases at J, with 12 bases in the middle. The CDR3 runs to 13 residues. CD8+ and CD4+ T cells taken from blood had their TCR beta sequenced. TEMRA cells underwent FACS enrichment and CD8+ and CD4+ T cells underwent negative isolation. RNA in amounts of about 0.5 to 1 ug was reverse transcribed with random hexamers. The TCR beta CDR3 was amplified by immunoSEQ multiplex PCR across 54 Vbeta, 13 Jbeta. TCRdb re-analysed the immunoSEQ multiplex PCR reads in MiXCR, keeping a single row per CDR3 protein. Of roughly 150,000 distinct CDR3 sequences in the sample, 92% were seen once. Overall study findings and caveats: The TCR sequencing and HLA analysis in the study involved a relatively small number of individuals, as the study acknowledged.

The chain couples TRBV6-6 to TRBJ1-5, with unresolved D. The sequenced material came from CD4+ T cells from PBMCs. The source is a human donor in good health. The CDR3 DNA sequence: TGTGCCAGCAGTCTCCCGAGGGAACAGCCCCAGCATTTT. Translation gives CASSLPREQPQHF.